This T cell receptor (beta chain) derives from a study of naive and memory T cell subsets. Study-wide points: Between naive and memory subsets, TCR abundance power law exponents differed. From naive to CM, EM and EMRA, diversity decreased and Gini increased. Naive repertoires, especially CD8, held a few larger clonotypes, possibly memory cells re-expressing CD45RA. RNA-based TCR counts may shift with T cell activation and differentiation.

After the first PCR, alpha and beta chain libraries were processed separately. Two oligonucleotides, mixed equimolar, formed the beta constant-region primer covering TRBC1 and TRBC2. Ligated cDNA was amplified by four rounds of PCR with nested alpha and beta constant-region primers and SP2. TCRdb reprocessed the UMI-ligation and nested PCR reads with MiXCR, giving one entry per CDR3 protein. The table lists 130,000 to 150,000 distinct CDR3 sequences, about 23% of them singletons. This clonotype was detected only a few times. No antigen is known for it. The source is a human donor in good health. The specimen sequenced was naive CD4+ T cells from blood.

The CDR3 region has the DNA TGTGCCAGCAGTCTCCTAGCGGGAGTCGACGAGCAGTACTTC. Its protein is CASSLLAGVDEQYF. The chain links TRBV12-3 or TRBV12-4 to TRBJ2-7, with 10 bases matching TRBD2. The trim removed 5 bases at V and 5 bases at J, leaving 6 bases unmatched. The CDR3 contains 14 residues.